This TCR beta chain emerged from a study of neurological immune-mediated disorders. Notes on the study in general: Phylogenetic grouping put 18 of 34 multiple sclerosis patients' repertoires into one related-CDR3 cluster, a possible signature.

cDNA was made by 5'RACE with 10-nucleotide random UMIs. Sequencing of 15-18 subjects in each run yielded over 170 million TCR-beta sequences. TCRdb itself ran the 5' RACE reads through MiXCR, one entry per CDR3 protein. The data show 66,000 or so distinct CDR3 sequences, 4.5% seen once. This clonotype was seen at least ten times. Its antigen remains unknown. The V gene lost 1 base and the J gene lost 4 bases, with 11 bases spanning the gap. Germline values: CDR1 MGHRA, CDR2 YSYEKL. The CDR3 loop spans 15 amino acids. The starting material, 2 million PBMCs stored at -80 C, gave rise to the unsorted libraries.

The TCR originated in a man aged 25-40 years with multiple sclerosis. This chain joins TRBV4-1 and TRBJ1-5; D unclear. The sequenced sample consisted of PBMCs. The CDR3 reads CASSQGPFPNQPQHF. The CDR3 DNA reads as TGCGCCAGCAGCCAAGGTCCATTTCCGAATCAGCCCCAGCATTTT.